The following is a T cell receptor (beta chain) sequence with its context. This sample stems from a study of blood T cell repertoires in COVID-19. The CDR3 runs to 16 residues. J gave up 1 base and V 4 bases, and 6 bases lay outside the gene matches. The germline V gene encodes CDR1 SNHLY and CDR2 FYNNEI. Generated by immunoSEQ multiplex PCR, the TCRdb table keeps only in-frame clones and is missing some. This table has 250,000 to 300,000 clones, roughly four fifths appearing once. V is TRBV2 and J is TRBJ1-4, with 7 positions matching TRBD1. The sample consisted of PBMCs or T cells enriched from blood (not recorded which). This TCR derives from a man aged 45-65 years who had recovered from COVID-19. The CDR3 coding sequence is TGTGCCAGCAGTGTGGGCAGGGGGGTAACTAATGAAAAACTGTTTTTT. Its protein product is CASSVGRGVTNEKLFF.